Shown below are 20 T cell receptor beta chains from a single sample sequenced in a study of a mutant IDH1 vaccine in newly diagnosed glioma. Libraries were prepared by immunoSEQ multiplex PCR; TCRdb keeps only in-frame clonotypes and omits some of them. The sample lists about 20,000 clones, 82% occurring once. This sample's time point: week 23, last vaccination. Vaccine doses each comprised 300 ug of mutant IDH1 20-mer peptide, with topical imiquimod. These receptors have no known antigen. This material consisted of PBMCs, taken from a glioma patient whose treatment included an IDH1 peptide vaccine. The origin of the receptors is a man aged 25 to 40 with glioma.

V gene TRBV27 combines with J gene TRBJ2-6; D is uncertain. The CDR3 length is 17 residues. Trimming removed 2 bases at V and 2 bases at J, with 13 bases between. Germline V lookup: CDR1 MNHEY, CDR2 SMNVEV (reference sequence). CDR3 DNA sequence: TGTGCCAGCAGTTTACCCCCGCCCCGAGCTGGGGCCAACGTCCTGACTTTC. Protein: CASSLPPPRAGANVLTF.

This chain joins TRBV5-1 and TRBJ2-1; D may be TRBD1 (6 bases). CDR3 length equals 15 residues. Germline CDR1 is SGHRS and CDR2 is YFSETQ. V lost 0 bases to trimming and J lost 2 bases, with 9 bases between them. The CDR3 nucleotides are TGCGCCAGCAGCTTGGCAGGGGACCCCTACAATGAGCAGTTCTTC. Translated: CASSLAGDPYNEQFF.

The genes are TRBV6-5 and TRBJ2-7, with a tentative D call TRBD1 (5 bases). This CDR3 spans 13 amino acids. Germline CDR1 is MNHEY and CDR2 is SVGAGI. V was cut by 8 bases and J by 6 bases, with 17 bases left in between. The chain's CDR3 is CASQQTGTSEQYF. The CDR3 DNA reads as TGTGCCAGCCAACAAACAGGTACGAGCGAGCAGTACTTC.

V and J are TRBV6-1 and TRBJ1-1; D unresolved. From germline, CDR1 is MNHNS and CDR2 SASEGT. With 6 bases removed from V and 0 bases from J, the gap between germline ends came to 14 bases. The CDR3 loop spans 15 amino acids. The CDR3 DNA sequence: TGTGCCAGCAGCTGGACCGACTTTATGAACACTGAAGCTTTCTTT. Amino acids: CASSWTDFMNTEAFF.

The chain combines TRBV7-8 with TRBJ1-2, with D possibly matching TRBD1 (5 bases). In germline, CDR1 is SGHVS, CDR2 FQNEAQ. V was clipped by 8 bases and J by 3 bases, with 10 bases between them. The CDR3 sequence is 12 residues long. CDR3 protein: CASAGRDYGYTF. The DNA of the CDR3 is TGTGCCAGCGCAGGGAGAGACTATGGCTACACCTTC.

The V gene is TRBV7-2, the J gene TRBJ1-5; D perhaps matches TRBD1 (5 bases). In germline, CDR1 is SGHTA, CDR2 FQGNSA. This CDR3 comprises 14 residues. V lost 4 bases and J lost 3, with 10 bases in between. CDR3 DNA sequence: TGTGCCAGCAGCTCCGACAGTGCCAATCAGCCCCAGCATTTT. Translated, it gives CASSSDSANQPQHF.

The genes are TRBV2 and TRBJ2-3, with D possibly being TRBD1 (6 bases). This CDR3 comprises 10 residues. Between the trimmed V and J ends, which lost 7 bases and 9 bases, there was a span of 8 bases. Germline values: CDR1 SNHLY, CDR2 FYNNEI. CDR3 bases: TGTGCCAGCACCCAGGGGACGCAGTATTTT. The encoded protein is CASTQGTQYF.

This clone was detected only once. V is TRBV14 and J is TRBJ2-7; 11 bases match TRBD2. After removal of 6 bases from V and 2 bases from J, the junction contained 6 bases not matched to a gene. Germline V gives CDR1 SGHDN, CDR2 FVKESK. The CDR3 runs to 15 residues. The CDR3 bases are TGTGCCAGCAGGTCCGGGACTAGCGGAGCCTACGAGCAGTACTTC. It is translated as CASRSGTSGAYEQYF.

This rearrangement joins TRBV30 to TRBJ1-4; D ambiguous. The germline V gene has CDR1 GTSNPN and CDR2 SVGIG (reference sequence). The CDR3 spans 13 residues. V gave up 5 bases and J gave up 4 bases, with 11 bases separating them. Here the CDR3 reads CAWAKGSNEKLFF. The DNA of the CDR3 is TGTGCCTGGGCCAAGGGCAGTAATGAAAAACTGTTTTTT.

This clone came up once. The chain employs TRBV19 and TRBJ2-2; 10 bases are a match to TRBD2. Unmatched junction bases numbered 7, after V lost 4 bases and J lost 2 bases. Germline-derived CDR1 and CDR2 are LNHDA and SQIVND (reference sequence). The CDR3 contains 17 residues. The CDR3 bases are TGTGCCAGTAGTAGTATGAGGACTAGCGGCAACACCGGGGAGCTGTTTTTT. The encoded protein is CASSSMRTSGNTGELFF.

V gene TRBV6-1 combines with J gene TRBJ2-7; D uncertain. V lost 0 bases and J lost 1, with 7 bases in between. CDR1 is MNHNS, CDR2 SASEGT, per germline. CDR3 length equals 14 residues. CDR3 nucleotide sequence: TGTGCCAGCAGTGAAGCGGGGATGTCCTACGAGCAGTACTTC. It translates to CASSEAGMSYEQYF.

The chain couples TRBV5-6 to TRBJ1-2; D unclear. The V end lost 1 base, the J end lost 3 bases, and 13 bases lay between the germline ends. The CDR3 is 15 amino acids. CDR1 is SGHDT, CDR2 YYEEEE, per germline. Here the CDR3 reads CASSLRAGRYYGYTF. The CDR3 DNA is TGTGCCAGCAGCTTGCGGGCGGGGAGGTACTATGGCTACACCTTC.

The CDR3 nucleotides read TGTGCCAGCTCCGACCCCGGGACAGGCACAGATACGCAGTATTTT. This sequence encodes CASSDPGTGTDTQYF. The rearrangement links TRBV6-1 to TRBJ2-3, with 7 bases that match TRBD1. Trimming at V came to 8 bases and at J to 1 base, leaving 9 bases not matched to a gene. Per the germline V gene, CDR1 is MNHNS and CDR2 is SASEGT. The CDR3 is 15 amino acids.

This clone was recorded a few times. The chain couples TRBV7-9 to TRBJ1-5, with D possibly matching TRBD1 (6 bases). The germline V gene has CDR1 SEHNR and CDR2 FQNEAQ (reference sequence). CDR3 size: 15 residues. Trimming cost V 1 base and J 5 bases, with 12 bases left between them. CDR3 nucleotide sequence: TGTGCCAGCAGCTTAGACGGACAGAATCATCAGCCCCAGCATTTT. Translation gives CASSLDGQNHQPQHF.

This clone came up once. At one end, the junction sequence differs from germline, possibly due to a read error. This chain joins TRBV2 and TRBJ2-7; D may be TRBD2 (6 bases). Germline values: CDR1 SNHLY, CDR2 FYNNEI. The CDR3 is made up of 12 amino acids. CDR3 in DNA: TGTGCCAGCACTATGGGCTGGACGGGCGGGAACTTC. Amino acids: CASTMGWTGGNF.

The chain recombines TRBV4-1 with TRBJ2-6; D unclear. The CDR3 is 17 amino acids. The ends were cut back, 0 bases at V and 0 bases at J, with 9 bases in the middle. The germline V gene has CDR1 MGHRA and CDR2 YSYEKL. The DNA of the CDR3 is TGCGCCAGCAGCCAAGATTCAACCGACTCTGGGGCCAACGTCCTGACTTTC. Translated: CASSQDSTDSGANVLTF.

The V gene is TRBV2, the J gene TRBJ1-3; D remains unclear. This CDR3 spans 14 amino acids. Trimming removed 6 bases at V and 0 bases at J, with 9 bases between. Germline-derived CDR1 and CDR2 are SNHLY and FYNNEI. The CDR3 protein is CASSPERSGNTIYF. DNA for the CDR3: TGTGCCAGCAGCCCCGAACGCTCTGGAAACACCATATATTTT.

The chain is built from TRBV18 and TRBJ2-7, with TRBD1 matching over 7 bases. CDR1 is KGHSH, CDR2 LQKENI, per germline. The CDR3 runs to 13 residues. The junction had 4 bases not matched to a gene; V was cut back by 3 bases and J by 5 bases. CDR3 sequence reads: CASSPLTGDEQYF. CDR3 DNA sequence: TGTGCCAGCTCACCGCTTACAGGGGACGAGCAGTACTTC.

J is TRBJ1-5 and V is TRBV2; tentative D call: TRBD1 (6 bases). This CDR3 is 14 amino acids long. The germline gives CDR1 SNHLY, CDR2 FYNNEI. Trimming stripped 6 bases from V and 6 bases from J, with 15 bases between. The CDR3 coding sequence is TGTGCCAGCAGCGAAACAGGGAAAGCTCAGCCCCAGCATTTT. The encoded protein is CASSETGKAQPQHF.

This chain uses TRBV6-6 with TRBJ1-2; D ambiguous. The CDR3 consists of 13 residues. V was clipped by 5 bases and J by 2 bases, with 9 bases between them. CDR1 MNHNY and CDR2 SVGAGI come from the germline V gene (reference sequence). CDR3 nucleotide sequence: TGTGCCAGCAGTCCGGACGGGAACTATGGCTACACCTTC. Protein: CASSPDGNYGYTF.